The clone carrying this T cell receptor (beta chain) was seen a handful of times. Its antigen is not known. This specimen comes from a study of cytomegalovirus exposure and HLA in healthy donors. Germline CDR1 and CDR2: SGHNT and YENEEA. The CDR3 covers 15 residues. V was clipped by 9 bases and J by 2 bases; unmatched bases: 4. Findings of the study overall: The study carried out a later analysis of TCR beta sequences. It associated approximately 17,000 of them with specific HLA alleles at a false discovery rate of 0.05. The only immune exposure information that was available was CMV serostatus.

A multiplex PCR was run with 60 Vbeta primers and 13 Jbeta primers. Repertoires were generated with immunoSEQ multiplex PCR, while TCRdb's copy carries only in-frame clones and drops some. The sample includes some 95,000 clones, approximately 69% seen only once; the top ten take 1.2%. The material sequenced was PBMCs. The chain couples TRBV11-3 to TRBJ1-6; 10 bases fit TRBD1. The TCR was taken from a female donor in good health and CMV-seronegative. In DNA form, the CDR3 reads TGTGCCAGGACAGGGGGCTACCCCTATAATTCACCCCTCCACTTT. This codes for CARTGGYPYNSPLHF.